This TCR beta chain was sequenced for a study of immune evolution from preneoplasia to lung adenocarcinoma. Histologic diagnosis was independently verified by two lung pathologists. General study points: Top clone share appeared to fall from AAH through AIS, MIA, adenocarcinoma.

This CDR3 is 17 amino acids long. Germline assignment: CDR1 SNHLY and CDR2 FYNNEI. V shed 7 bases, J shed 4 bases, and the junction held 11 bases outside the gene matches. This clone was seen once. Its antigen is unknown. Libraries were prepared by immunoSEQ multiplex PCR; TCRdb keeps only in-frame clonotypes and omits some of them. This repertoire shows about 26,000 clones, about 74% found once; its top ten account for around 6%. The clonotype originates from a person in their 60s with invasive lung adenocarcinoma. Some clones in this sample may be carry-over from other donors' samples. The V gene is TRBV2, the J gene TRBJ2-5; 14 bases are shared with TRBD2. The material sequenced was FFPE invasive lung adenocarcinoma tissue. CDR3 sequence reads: CASMRLAGGPSIETQYF. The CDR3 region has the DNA TGTGCCAGCATGCGACTAGCGGGAGGGCCCTCGATAGAGACCCAGTACTTC.